This T cell receptor (beta chain) stems from a study of cytomegalovirus exposure and HLA in healthy donors. Use of 60 Vbeta and 13 Jbeta primers characterized the PCR. The protocol was immunoSEQ multiplex PCR, while the TCRdb copy is restricted to in-frame clones and leaves out a portion. The sample yields 150,000 to 200,000 clones, 80% seen once. Donors had nominal health at sampling but likely had unrecorded immune exposures. CDR1 is MNHNY and CDR2 is SVGAGI in the germline V gene (reference sequence). J gave up 3 bases and V 6 bases, and 8 bases lay outside the gene matches. This CDR3 has 16 residues.

The clonotype was recovered from a woman in her forties in good health and CMV-seronegative. Sequencing input: PBMCs. The rearrangement uses TRBV6-6 and TRBJ2-7; the match to TRBD2 covers 13 bases. The CDR3 reads CASSPRLAGGFYEQYF. In DNA, the CDR3 is TGTGCCAGCAGCCCCAGACTAGCGGGGGGTTTCTACGAGCAGTACTTC.